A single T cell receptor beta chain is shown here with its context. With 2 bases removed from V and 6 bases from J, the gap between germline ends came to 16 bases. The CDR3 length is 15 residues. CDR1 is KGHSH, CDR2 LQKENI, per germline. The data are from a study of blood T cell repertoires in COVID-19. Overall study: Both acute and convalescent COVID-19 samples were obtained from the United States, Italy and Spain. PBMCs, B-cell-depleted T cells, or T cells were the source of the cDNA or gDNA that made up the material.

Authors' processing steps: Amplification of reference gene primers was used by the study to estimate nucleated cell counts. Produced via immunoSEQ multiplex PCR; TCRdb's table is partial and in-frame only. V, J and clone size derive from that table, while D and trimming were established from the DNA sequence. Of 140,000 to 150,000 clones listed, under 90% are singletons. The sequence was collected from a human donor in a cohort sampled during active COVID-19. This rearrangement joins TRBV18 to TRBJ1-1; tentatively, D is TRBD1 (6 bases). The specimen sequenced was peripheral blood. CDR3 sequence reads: CASSPGVLGGSEAFF. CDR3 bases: TGTGCCAGCTCACCAGGGGTCCTAGGGGGTTCTGAAGCTTTCTTT.